This T cell receptor beta chain was obtained from a study of regulatory T cells in long-lasting Graves disease. Study-level points and caveats: Newly diagnosed patients shared 950 to 1,000 public clonotypes; persistent patients shared some 2,700. Persistent disease favored TRBV28, TRBJ1-2 and TRBJ2-5.

Time point defined: newly diagnosed GD, antithyroid drugs for less than 3 months. Scientists built the TCR library using RNA that was extracted from PBMCs. To note about this clonotype: What it binds is not known.

Assembly of TCR beta libraries relied on iRepertoire HTBI primers together with Arm-PCR of CDR3 regions. Each CDR3 protein is one row after TCRdb ran MiXCR on the multiplex PCR reads. Of about 520,000 distinct CDR3 sequences listed, around 11% are singletons. Trimming stripped 5 bases from V and 0 bases from J, with 10 bases between. The CDR3 totals 14 residues. Germline V gene sequence: CDR1 KGHSH, CDR2 LQKENI. These data also featured in a second study, about T cells in Graves' hyperthyroidism and ophthalmopathy. From that report: Carried out on the TCR CDR3, a first-round RT-PCR used the HTBI primer set. Most thyroid clonotypes that were expanded above 0.001 also turned up in blood.

This chain joins TRBV18 and TRBJ1-1, with D maybe TRBD1 (6 bases). This clonotype originated in a young woman with Graves disease. This specimen was peripheral blood mononuclear cells (PBMCs), taken at new diagnosis, from a patient treated with antithyroid drugs. The CDR3: CASSAQGMNTEAFF. The CDR3 nucleotides read TGTGCCAGCTCAGCACAGGGAATGAACACTGAAGCTTTCTTT.